The sequence of this TCR beta chain was determined in a study of cytomegalovirus exposure and HLA in healthy donors. This clone has only one observation. V lost 10 bases and J 8 bases, leaving 20 bases between the germline ends. This CDR3 has 14 residues. In germline, CDR1 is MDHEN, CDR2 SYDVKM. Sequencing was performed with immunoSEQ multiplex PCR; in TCRdb, only in-frame clones are kept and a portion is missing. This sample has a few hundred thousand clones, with about nine tenths found just once. This chain connects TRBV28 to TRBJ1-4; no clear D gene. The receptor was derived from a woman between 18 and 29 years old in good health and CMV-seronegative. Sequencing input: PBMCs. The CDR3 DNA sequence: TGTGCCACCGTAGACCGCCGCCTCGGGGAAAAACTGTTTTTT. Encoded protein: CATVDRRLGEKLFF.